The clone carrying this T cell receptor beta chain was seen more than once but under ten times. Its target is unknown. Looked up from germline, CDR1 is SGHRS and CDR2 is YFSETQ. The germline V and J ends were trimmed by 0 bases and 2 bases, with 14 bases remaining between them. This CDR3 contains 16 residues. The CDR3 regions of TCR beta were amplified from RNA transcripts. RT-PCR in the first round (using the HTBI primer set) targeted the TCR CDR3. TCRdb passed the multiplex PCR reads through MiXCR, listing each CDR3 protein once. Counted here are about 180,000 distinct CDR3 sequences, approximately 17% occurring once; the ten biggest clones make up around 27%. This entry comes from a study of T cells in Graves' hyperthyroidism and ophthalmopathy. The study's findings and limits: Within blood appeared most thyroid clonotypes that had expanded above 0.001. A median 6.5 months before onset, the model predicted ophthalmopathy.

The sequencing input was blood. The TCR comes from a woman in her 50s with Graves' hyperthyroidism. V and J are TRBV5-1 and TRBJ2-5, with TRBD1 as a possible D gene (5 bases). CDR3 amino acids: CASSLASGHSQETQYF. DNA of the CDR3: TGCGCCAGCAGCTTGGCCAGTGGACATTCGCAAGAGACCCAGTACTTC. Based on the CDR3 plus reference TRBV5-1 and TRBJ2-5, the full variable domain is KAGVTQTPRYLIKTRGQQVTLSCSPISGHRSVSWYQQTPGQGLQFLFEYFSETQRNKGNFPGRFSGRQFSNSRSEMNVSTLELGDSALYLCASSLASGHSQETQYFGPGTRLLVL.